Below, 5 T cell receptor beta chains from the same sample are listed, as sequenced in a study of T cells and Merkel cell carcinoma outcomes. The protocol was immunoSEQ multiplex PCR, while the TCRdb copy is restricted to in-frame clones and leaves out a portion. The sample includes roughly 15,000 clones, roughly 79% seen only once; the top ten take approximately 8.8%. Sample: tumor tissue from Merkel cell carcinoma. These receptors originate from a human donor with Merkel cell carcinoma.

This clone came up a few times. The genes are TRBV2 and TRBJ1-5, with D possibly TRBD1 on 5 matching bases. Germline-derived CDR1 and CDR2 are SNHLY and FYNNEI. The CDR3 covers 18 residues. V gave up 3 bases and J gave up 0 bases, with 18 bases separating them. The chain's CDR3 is CASSDSRTTGYSNQPQHF. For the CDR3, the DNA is TGTGCCAGCAGTGATAGTAGGACAACTGGATATAGCAATCAGCCCCAGCATTTT.

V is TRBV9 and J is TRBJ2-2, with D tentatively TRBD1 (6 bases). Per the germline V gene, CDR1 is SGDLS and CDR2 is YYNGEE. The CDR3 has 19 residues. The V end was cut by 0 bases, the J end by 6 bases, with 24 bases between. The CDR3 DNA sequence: TGTGCCAGCAGCGTAGAGGGGGTTTTTTCCACCCTGGAGTCCGGGGAGCTGTTTTTT. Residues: CASSVEGVFSTLESGELFF.

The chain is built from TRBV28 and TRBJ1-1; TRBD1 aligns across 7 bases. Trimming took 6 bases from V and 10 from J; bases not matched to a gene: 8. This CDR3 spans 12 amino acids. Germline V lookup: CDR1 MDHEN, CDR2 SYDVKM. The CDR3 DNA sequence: TGTGCCAGCAGGTCCACAGGGGAATCAGCTTTCTTT. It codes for CASRSTGESAFF. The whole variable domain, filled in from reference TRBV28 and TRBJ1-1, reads DVKVTQSSRYLVKRTGEKVFLECVQDMDHENMFWYRQDPGLGLRLIYFSYDVKMKEKGDIPEGYSVSREKKERFSLILESASTNQTSMYLCASRSTGESAFFGQGTRLTVV.

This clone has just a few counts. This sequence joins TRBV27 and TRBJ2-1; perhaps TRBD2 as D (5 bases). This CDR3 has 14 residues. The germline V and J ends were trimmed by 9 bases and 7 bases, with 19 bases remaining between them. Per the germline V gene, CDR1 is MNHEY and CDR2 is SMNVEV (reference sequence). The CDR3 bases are TGTGCCAGTAGGTCGGGGAATTTGGGGAATGAGCAGTTCTTC. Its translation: CASRSGNLGNEQFF.

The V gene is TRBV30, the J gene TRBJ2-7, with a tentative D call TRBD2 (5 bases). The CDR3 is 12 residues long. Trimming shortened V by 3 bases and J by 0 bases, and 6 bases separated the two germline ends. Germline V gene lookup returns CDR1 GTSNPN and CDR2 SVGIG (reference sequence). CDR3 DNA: TGTGCCTGGAGCCGGGGCTCCTACGAGCAGTACTTC. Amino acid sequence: CAWSRGSYEQYF.